The clone carrying this T cell receptor beta chain was picked up a small number of times. Its antigen is unknown. These data originate in a study of CD8 T cells in ankylosing spondylitis. The CDR3 is 14 residues long. After removal of 5 bases from V and 12 bases from J, the junction contained 12 bases not matched to a gene. General study results and limits: From matched ankylosing spondylitis synovial fluid, disease-linked clones were reportedly recovered at significantly enriched levels. One TCR beta motif, made up of several highly homologous variants, appeared characteristic of ankylosing spondylitis blood. CD8+ cells made up the disease-linked clones, which were relatively rare in peripheral blood.

TCRdb passed the 5' RACE reads through MiXCR, listing each CDR3 protein once. The sample holds fewer than 400,000 distinct CDR3 sequences, around 15% seen once. The chain is built from TRBV12-3 or TRBV12-4 and TRBJ2-1; TRBD2 matches at 8 bases. This receptor was taken from a male donor with ankylosing spondylitis or in good health (not recorded which). Material for sequencing was blood, either unsorted or a sorted T cell fraction (not recorded which). Written as DNA, the CDR3 is TGTGCCAGCAGTATCTTACTAGCGGCGGATGCGCAGTTCTTC. Translated, it gives CASSILLAADAQFF.